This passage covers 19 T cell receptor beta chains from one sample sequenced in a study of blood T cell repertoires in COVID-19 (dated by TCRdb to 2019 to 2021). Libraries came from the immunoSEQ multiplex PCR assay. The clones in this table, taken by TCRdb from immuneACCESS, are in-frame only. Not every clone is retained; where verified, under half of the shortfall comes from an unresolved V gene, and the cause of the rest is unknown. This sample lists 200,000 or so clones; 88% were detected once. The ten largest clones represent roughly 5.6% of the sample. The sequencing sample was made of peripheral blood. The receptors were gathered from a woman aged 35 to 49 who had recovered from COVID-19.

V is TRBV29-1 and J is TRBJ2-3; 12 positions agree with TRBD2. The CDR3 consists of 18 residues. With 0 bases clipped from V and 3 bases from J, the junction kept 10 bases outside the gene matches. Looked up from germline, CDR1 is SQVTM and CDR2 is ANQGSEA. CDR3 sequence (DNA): TGCAGCGTTGAAGATTGGACTAGCGGGGCAGAGGCTACAGATACGCAGTATTTT. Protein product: CSVEDWTSGAEATDTQYF.

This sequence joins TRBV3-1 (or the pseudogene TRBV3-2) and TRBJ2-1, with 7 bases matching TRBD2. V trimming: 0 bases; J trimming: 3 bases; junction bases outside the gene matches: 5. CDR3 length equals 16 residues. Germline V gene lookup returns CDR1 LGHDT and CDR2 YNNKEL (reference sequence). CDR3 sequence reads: CASSQEVGGLYNEQFF. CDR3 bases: TGTGCCAGCAGCCAAGAAGTGGGAGGGCTCTACAATGAGCAGTTCTTC.

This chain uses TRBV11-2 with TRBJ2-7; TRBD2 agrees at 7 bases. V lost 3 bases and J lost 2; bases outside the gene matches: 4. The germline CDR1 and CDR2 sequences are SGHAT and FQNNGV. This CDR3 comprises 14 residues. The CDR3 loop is CASSLATSPYEQYF. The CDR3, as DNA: TGTGCCAGCAGCTTGGCGACTAGCCCCTACGAGCAGTACTTC. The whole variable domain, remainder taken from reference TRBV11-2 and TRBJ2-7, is EAGVAQSPRYKIIEKRQSVAFWCNPISGHATLYWYQQILGQGPKLLIQFQNNGVVDDSQLPKDRFSAERLKGVDSTLKIQPAKLEDSAVYLCASSLATSPYEQYFGPGTRLTVT.

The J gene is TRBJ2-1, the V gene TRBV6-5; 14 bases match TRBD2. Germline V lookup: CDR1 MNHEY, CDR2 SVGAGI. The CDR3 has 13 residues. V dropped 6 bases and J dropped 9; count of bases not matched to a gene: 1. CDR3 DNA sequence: TGTGCCAGCAGCGGACTAGCGGGAGGTGAGCAGTTCTTC. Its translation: CASSGLAGGEQFF.

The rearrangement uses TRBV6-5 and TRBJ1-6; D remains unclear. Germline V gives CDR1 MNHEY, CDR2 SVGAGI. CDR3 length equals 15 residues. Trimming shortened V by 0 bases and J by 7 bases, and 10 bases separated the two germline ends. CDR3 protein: CASSYSGDGNSPLHF. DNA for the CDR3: TGTGCCAGCAGTTACTCAGGAGATGGGAATTCACCCCTCCACTTT.

The CDR3 DNA follows: TGTGCCAGCACCCAAAGGGAGATGAACACTGAAGCTTTCTTT. Encoded protein: CASTQREMNTEAFF. This chain connects TRBV6-6 to TRBJ1-1, with unresolved D. The V gene lost 7 bases and the J gene lost 0 bases, with 12 bases spanning the gap. The CDR3 contains 14 residues. Germline V gene sequence: CDR1 MNHNY, CDR2 SVGAGI (reference sequence).

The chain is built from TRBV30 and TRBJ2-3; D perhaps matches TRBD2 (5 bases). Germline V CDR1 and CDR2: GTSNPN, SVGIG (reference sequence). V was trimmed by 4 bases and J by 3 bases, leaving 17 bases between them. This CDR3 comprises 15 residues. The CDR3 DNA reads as TGTGCCTGGACACGAGGGAATGTAGGGACAGATACGCAGTATTTT. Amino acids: CAWTRGNVGTDTQYF.

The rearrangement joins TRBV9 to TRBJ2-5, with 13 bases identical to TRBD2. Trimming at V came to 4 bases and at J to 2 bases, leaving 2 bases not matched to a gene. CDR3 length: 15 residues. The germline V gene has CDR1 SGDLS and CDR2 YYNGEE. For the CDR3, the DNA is TGTGCCAGCAGCAGGACTAGCGGGAGACAAGAGACCCAGTACTTC. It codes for CASSRTSGRQETQYF.

This CDR3 reads CASSFRIGQNEKLFF. The CDR3 region has the DNA TGTGCCAGCAGCTTCCGGATAGGACAGAATGAAAAACTGTTTTTT. This chain uses TRBV7-8 with TRBJ1-4, with D perhaps matching TRBD1 (6 bases). Germline V gene data show CDR1 as SGHVS and CDR2 as FQNEAQ. Trimming pared 3 bases from V and 5 bases from J, leaving 13 bases between. This CDR3 is 15 amino acids long.

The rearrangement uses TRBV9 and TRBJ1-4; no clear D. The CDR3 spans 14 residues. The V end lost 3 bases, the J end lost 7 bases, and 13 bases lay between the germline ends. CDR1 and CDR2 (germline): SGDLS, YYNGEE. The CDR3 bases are TGTGCCAGCAGCGCCGACGGCGGTCTTGAAAAACTGTTTTTT. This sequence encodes CASSADGGLEKLFF.

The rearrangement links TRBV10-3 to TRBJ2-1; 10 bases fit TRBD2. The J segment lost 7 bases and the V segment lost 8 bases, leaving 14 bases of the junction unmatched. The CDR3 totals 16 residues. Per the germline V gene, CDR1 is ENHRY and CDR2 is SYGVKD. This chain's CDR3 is CAILVRGEREGNEQFF. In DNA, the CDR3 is TGTGCCATCCTCGTTCGGGGGGAGCGGGAGGGGAATGAGCAGTTCTTC.

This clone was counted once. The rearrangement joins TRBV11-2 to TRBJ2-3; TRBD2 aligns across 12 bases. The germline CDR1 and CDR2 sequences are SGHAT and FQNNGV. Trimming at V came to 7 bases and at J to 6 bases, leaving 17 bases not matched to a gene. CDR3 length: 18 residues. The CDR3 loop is CASKLTAGTSGRIDTQYF. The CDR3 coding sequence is TGTGCCAGCAAATTGACGGCCGGTACTAGCGGGAGGATCGATACGCAGTATTTT. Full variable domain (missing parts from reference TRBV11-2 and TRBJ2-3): EAGVAQSPRYKIIEKRQSVAFWCNPISGHATLYWYQQILGQGPKLLIQFQNNGVVDDSQLPKDRFSAERLKGVDSTLKIQPAKLEDSAVYLCASKLTAGTSGRIDTQYFGPGTRLTVL.

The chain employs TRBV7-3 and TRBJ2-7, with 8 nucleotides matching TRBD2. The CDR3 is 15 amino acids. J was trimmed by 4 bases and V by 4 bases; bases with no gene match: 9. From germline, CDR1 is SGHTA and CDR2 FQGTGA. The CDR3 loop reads CASSSQAGAGYEQYF. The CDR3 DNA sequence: TGTGCCAGCAGCTCCCAAGCGGGAGCGGGATACGAGCAGTACTTC.

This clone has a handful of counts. DNA for the CDR3: TGTGCCAGCAGCCAGCAGGTTTTGACTGAAGCTTTCTTT. It specifies CASSQQVLTEAFF. The chain couples TRBV3-1 (or the pseudogene TRBV3-2) to TRBJ1-1; D gene unclear. The V gene's germline CDR1 is LGHDT and CDR2 YNNKEL (reference sequence). Between the trimmed V and J ends, which lost 3 bases and 5 bases, there was a span of 10 bases. The CDR3 is made up of 13 amino acids.

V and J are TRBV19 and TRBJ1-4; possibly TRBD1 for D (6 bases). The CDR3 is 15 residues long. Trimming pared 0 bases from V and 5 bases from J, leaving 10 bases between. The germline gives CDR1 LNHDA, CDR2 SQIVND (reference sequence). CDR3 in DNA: TGTGCCAGTAGTATAGATGGACAGCGAAATGAAAAACTGTTTTTT. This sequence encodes CASSIDGQRNEKLFF.

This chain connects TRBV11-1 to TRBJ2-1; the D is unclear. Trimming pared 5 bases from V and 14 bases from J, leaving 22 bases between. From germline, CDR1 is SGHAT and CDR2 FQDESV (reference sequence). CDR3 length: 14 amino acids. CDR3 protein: CASSTSNSFPVKFF. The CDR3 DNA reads TGTGCCAGCAGCACCTCCAATAGCTTTCCAGTAAAGTTCTTC. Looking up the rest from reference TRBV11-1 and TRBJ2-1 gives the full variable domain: EAEVAQSPRYKITEKSQAVAFWCDPISGHATLYWYRQILGQGPELLVQFQDESVVDDSQLPKDRFSAERLKGVDSTLKIQPAELGDSAMYLCASSTSNSFPVKFFGPGTRLTVL.

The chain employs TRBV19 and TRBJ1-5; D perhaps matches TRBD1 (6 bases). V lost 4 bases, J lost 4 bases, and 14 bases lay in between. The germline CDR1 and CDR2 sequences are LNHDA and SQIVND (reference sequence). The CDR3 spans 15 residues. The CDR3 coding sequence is TGTGCCAGTAGTAGTCCAGGGGTTGGGAATCAGCCCCAGCATTTT. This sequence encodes CASSSPGVGNQPQHF.

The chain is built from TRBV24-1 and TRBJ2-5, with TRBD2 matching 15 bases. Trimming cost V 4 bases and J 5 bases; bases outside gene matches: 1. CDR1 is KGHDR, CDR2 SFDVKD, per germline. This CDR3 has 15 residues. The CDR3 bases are TGTGCCACCAGTGACGGGACTAGCGGGGGGGAGACCCAGTACTTC. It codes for CATSDGTSGGETQYF.

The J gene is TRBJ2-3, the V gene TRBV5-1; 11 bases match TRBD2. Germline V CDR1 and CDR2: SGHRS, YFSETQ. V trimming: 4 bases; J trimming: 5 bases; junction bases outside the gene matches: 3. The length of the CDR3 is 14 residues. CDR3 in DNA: TGCGCCAGCAGCCACGGGACTAGCGGAGATACGCAGTATTTT. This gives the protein CASSHGTSGDTQYF.